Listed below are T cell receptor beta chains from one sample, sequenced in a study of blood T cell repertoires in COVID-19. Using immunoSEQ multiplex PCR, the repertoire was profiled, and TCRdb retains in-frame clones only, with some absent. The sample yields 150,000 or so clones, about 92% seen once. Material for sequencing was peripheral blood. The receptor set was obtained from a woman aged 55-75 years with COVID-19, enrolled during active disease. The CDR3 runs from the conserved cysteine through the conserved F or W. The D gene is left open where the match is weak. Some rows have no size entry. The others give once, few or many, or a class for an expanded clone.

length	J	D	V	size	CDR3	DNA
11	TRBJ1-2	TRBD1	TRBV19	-	CASSDRVGYTF	TGTGCCAGTAGCGACAGGGTAGGCTACACCTTC
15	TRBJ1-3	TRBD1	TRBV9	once	CASSPTGDSGNTIYF	TGTGCCAGCAGCCCTACAGGGGACTCTGGAAACACCATATATTTT
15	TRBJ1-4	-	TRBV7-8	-	CASSRNRALFDELFF	TGTGCCAGCAGCCGGAACAGGGCCCTCTTCGACGAACTGTTTTTT
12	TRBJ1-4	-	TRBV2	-	CASLALGEKLFF	TGTGCCAGCTTAGCCCTTGGTGAAAAACTGTTTTTT
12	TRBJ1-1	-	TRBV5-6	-	CASSPQNTEAFF	TGTGCCAGCAGCCCCCAGAACACTGAAGCTTTCTTT
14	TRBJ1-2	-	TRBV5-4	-	CASSLGREGSGYTF	TGTGCCAGCAGCTTGGGGAGGGAGGGCAGTGGCTACACCTTC
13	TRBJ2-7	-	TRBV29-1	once	CSVARGRTYEQYF	TGCAGCGTTGCGCGGGGACGGACCTACGAGCAGTACTTC
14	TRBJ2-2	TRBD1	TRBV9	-	CASSIGQGSGELFF	TGTGCCAGCAGCATAGGACAGGGATCCGGGGAGCTGTTTTTT
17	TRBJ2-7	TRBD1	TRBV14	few	CASSQDSGTGTFYEQYF	TGTGCCAGCAGCCAAGATTCCGGGACAGGGACTTTCTACGAGCAGTACTTC
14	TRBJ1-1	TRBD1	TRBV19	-	CASSFYRGRTEAFF	TGTGCCAGTAGTTTCTACAGGGGGCGCACTGAAGCTTTCTTT
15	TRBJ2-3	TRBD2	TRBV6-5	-	CASSYGSSGGNTQYF	TGTGCCAGCAGTTACGGGTCTAGCGGGGGGAATACGCAGTATTTT
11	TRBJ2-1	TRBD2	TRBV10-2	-	CASSGGLAVFF	TGCGCCAGCAGTGGAGGACTAGCGGTCTTCTTC
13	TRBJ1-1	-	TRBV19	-	CASSMGENTEAFF	TGTGCCAGTAGTATGGGAGAGAACACTGAAGCTTTCTTT
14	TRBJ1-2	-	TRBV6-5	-	CASSYTGTGEGYTF	TGTGCCAGCAGTTACACCGGGACGGGGGAAGGCTACACCTTC
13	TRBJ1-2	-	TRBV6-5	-	CAGSRGLEYGYTF	TGTGCCGGGTCTAGGGGTCTTGAGTATGGCTACACCTTC
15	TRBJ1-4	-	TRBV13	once	CASSLDGGTNEKLFF	TGTGCCAGCAGCTTAGACGGGGGAACTAATGAAAAACTGTTTTTT
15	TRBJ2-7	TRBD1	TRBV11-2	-	CASRHTGTGSYEQYF	TGTGCCAGCAGACACACCGGGACAGGGTCCTACGAGCAGTACTTC
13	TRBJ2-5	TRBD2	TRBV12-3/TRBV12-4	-	CASSYSGGAAQYF	TGTGCCAGCAGTTATAGCGGGGGCGCTGCCCAGTACTTC
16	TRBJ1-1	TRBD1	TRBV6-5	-	CASSYSVDREYTEAFF	TGTGCCAGCAGTTACTCGGTCGACAGGGAGTACACTGAAGCTTTCTTT
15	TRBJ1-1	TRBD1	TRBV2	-	CATAARQGGNTEAFF	TGTGCCACCGCCGCAAGACAGGGGGGGAACACTGAAGCTTTCTTT
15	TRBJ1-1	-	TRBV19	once	CASSMTGTMNTEAFF	TGTGCCAGTAGTATGACCGGGACAATGAACACTGAAGCTTTCTTT
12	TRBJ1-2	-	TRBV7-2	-	CASSLDRAGYTF	TGTGCCAGCAGCTTAGACAGGGCTGGCTACACCTTC
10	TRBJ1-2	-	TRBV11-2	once	CASSICGYTF	TGTGCCAGCAGCATATGTGGCTACACCTTC
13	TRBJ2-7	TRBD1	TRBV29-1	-	CSVRDRLSYEQYF	TGCAGCGTTAGGGACAGGCTCTCCTACGAGCAGTACTTC
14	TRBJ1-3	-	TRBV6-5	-	CASSYSEGIHTIYF	TGTGCCAGCAGTTACTCGGAGGGTATCCACACCATATATTTT
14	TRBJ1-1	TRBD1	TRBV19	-	CASTTTGGVAEAFF	TGTGCCAGTACCACAACAGGGGGCGTCGCTGAAGCTTTCTTT
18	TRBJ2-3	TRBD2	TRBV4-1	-	CASSQGPPLAGSTDTQYF	TGCGCCAGCAGCCAAGGCCCCCCTCTAGCGGGGAGCACAGATACGCAGTATTTT
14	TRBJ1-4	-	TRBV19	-	CASGKTGENEKLFF	TGTGCCAGTGGGAAGACAGGAGAAAATGAAAAACTGTTTTTT
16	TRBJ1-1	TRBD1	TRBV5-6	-	CASSLVGQGLNTEAFF	TGTGCCAGCAGCTTGGTAGGACAGGGGCTGAACACTGAAGCTTTCTTT
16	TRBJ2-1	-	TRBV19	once	CASSPRGGEVNNEQFF	TGTGCCAGTAGTCCCCGGGGCGGGGAAGTTAACAATGAGCAGTTCTTC
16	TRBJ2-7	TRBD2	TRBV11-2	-	CASSPRGAASSYEQYF	TGTGCCAGCAGCCCGCGGGGGGCCGCTAGCTCCTACGAGCAGTACTTC
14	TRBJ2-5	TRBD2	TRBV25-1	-	CASTSGGYQETQYF	TGTGCCAGCACCAGCGGGGGGTACCAAGAGACCCAGTACTTC
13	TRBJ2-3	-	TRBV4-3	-	CASSQARADTQYF	TGCGCCAGCAGCCAAGCTCGAGCAGATACGCAGTATTTT
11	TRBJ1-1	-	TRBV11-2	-	CASSLSITAFF	TGTGCCAGCAGCTTATCTATCACAGCTTTCTTT
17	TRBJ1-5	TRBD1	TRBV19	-	CASSINSAGQLNQPQHF	TGTGCCAGTAGTATCAATTCCGCGGGACAGTTGAATCAGCCCCAGCATTTT
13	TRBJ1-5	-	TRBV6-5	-	CASTRDNNQPQHF	TGTGCCAGCACTCGGGACAATAATCAGCCCCAGCATTTT
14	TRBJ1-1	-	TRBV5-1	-	CASSLVGENTEAFF	TGCGCCAGCAGCTTGGTGGGCGAGAACACTGAAGCTTTCTTT
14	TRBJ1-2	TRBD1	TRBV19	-	CATGLTGGNYGYTF	TGTGCCACCGGGCTCACAGGGGGTAACTATGGCTACACCTTC
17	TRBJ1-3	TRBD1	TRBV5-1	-	CASSLEGTVLGGNTIYF	TGCGCCAGCAGCTTGGAAGGGACAGTCCTTGGAGGAAACACCATATATTTT
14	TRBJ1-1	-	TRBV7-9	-	CAVLRVVADTEAFF	TGTGCCGTACTTCGTGTGGTCGCGGACACTGAAGCTTTCTTT
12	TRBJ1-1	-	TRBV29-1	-	CSVVQGWGEAFF	TGCAGCGTCGTACAGGGTTGGGGGGAAGCTTTCTTT
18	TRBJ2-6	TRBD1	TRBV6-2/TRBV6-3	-	CASSYSGTGSTGANVLTF	TGTGCCAGCAGTTACTCCGGGACAGGGTCTACCGGGGCCAACGTCCTGACTTTC
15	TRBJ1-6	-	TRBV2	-	CASRAGRTYGSPLHF	TGTGCCAGCAGAGCCGGTAGAACTTACGGGTCACCCCTCCACTTT
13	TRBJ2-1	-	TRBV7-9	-	CASSYPGYNEQFF	TGTGCCAGCAGCTACCCGGGGTACAATGAGCAGTTCTTC
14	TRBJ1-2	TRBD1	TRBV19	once	CASVVTGQPMSYTF	TGTGCCAGTGTCGTTACGGGACAGCCTATGAGCTACACCTTC
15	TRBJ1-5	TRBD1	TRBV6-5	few	CASRRDSHQNQPQHF	TGTGCCAGCCGACGGGACAGTCATCAAAATCAGCCCCAGCATTTT
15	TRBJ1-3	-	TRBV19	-	CASSPMTRSGNTIYF	TGTGCCAGTAGTCCGATGACACGATCTGGAAACACCATATATTTT
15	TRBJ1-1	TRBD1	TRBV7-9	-	CASSTDRDSYTEAFF	TGTGCCAGCAGTACCGACCGGGACAGTTACACTGAAGCTTTCTTT
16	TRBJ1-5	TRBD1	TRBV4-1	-	CASSQDPGQSNQPQHF	TGCGCCAGCAGCCAAGACCCGGGACAGAGCAATCAGCCCCAGCATTTT
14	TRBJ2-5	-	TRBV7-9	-	CASSPGVQAETQYF	TGTGCCAGCAGCCCAGGGGTTCAGGCGGAGACCCAGTACTTC
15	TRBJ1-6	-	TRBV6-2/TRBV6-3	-	CASSLTGFSHPPLHF	TGTGCCAGCAGCCTAACAGGGTTCTCACACCCACCCCTCCACTTT
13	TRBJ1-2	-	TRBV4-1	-	CASSQADSYGYTF	TGCGCCAGCAGCCAAGCCGACAGCTATGGCTACACCTTC
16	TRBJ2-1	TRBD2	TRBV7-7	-	CASSSTTSGGAGEQFF	TGTGCCAGCAGCTCCACCACTAGCGGGGGGGCAGGGGAGCAGTTCTTC
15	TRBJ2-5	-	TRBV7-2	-	CASSLTGTTQETQYF	TGTGCCAGCAGCTTAACCGGGACAACTCAAGAGACCCAGTACTTC
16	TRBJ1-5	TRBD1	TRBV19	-	CASSIPGQGGNQPQHF	TGTGCCAGTAGTATCCCCGGACAGGGCGGCAATCAGCCCCAGCATTTT
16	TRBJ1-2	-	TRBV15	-	CATSQTKRTTNYGYTF	TGTGCCACCAGCCAAACGAAACGGACAACTAACTATGGCTACACCTTC
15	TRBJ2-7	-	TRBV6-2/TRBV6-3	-	CASSYQGYITYEQYF	TGTGCCAGCAGTTACCAGGGGTACATTACCTACGAGCAGTACTTC